The source of this TCR beta chain is a study of blood T cell repertoires in COVID-19. Sequencing was performed with immunoSEQ multiplex PCR; in TCRdb, only in-frame clones are kept and a portion is missing. The table lists approximately 220,000 clones, about 85% of them singletons. Germline lookup yields CDR1 SGHTA and CDR2 FQGNSA. This CDR3 contains 15 residues. V lost 3 bases and J lost 6; bases outside the gene matches: 4. The TCR originated in a man in his forties with acute or convalescent COVID-19. The chain recombines TRBV7-2 with TRBJ2-7; 14 nucleotides align to TRBD2. The sequenced sample consisted of peripheral blood. The CDR3 here is CASSFPTSGRGEQYF. The CDR3 DNA is TGTGCCAGCAGCTTCCCGACTAGCGGGAGGGGCGAGCAGTACTTC.